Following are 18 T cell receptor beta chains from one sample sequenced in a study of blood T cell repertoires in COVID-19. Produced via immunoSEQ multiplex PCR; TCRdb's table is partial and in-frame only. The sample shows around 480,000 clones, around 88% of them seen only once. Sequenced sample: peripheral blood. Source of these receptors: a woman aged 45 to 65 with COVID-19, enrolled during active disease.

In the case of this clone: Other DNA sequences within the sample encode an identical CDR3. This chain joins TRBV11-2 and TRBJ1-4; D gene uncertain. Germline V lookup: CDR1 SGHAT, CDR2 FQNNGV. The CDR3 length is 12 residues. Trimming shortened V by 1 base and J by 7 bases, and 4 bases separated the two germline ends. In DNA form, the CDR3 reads TGTGCCAGCAGCTTAGGCGGTGAAAAACTGTTTTTT. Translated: CASSLGGEKLFF.

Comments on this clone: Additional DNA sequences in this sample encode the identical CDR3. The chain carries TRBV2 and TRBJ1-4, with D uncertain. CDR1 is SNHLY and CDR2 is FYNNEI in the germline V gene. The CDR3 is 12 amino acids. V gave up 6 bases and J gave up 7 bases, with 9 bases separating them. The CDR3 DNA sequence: TGTGCCAGCAGATTTGCGGGTGAAAAACTGTTTTTT. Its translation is CASRFAGEKLFF. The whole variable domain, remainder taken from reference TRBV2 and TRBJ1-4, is EPEVTQTPSHQVTQMGQEVILRCVPISNHLYFYWYRQILGQKVEFLVSFYNNEISEKSEIFDDQFSVERPDGSNFTLKIRSTKLEDSAMYFCASRFAGEKLFFGSGTQLSVL.

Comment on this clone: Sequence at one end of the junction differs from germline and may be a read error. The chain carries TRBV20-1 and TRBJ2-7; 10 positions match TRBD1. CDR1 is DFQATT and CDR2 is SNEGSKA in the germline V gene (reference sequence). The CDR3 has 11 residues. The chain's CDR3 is CSAKRGQGVAF. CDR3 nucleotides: TGCAGTGCTAAACGCGGACAGGGGGTGGCCTTC.

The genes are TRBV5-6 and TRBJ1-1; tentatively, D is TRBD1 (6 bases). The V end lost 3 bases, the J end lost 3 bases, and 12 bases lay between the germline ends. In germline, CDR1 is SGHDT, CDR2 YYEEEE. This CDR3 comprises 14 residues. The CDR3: CASSSLRQDTEAFF. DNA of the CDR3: TGTGCCAGCAGCTCCCTCCGACAGGACACTGAAGCTTTCTTT.

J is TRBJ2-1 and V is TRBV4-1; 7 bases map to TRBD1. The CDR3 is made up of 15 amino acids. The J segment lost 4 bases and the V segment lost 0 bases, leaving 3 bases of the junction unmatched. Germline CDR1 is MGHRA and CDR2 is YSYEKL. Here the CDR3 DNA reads TGCGCCAGCAGCCAAGATCGGACAGGTTACAATGAGCAGTTCTTC. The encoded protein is CASSQDRTGYNEQFF.

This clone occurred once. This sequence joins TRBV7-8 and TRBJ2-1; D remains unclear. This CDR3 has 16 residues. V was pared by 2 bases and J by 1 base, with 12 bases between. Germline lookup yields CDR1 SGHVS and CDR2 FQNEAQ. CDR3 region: CASSLMNPGSYNEQFF. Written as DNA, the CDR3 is TGTGCCAGCAGCTTAATGAATCCGGGTTCCTACAATGAGCAGTTCTTC.

The CDR3 protein is CASSYEPGGPRTGELFF. The DNA of the CDR3 is TGTGCCAGCAGTTACGAACCGGGGGGCCCCCGGACCGGGGAGCTGTTTTTT. This rearrangement joins TRBV6-2 or TRBV6-3 to TRBJ2-2; TRBD2 might be the D (7 bases). V was clipped by 2 bases and J by 5 bases, with 18 bases between them. This CDR3 contains 17 residues. In germline, CDR1 is MNHEY, CDR2 SVGEGT.

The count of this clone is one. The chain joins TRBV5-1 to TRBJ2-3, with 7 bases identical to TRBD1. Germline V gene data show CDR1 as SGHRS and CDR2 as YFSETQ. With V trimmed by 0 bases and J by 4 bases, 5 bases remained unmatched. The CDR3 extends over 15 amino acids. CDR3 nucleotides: TGCGCCAGCAGCTTGGAAGGGGGCGCGGCAGATACGCAGTATTTT. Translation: CASSLEGGAADTQYF. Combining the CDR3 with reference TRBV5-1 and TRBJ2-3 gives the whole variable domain KAGVTQTPRYLIKTRGQQVTLSCSPISGHRSVSWYQQTPGQGLQFLFEYFSETQRNKGNFPGRFSGRQFSNSRSEMNVSTLELGDSALYLCASSLEGGAADTQYFGPGTRLTVL.

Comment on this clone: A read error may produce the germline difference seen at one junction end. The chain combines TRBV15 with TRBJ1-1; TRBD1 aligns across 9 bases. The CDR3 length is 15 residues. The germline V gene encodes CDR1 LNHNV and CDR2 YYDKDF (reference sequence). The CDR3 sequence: CATSRDRGSGTEAFF. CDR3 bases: TGTGCCACCAGCCGAGACAGGGGGAGCGGCACTGAAGCTTTCTTT.

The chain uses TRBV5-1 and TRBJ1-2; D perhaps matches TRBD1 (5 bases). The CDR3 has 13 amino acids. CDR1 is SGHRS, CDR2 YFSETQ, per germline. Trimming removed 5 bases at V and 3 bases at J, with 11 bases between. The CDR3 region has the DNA TGCGCCAGCAGTTCAGGGTTTGACTATGGCTACACCTTC. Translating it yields CASSSGFDYGYTF.

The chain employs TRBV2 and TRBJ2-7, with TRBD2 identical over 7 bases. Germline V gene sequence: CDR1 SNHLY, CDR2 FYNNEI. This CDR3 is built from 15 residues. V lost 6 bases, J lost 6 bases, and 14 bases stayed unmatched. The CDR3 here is CASSLRDREVGEQYF. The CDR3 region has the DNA TGTGCCAGCAGCCTCCGGGACCGGGAGGTTGGCGAGCAGTACTTC.

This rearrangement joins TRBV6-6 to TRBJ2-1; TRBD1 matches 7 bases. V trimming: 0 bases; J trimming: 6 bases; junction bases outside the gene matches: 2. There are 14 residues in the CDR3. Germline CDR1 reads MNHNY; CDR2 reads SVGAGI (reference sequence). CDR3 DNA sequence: TGTGCCAGCAGTTACTCGGACAGGCCCAATGAGCAGTTCTTC. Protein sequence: CASSYSDRPNEQFF.

The CDR3, as DNA: TGTGCCAGCAGCCAAGGGACAGGGGGCAATAATTCACCCCTCCACTTT. Translating gives CASSQGTGGNNSPLHF. This chain joins TRBV3-1 (or the pseudogene TRBV3-2) and TRBJ1-6; 11 bases fit TRBD1. Germline CDR1 reads LGHDT; CDR2 reads YNNKEL (reference sequence). The CDR3 is 16 residues long. V trimming: 1 base; J trimming: 5 bases; junction bases outside the gene matches: 1.

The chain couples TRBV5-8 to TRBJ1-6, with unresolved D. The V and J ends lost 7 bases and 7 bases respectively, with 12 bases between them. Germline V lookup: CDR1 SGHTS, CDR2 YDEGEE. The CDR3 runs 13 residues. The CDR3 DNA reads TGTGCCAGCGGTCCCTCGGGGAATTCACCCCTCCACTTT. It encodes CASGPSGNSPLHF.

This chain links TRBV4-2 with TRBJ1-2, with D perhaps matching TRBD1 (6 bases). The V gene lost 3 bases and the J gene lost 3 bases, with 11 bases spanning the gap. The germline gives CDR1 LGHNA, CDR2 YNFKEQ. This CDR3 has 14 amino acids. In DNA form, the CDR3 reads TGTGCCAGCAGCCAGGGCAGGGGTGACTATGGCTACACCTTC. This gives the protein CASSQGRGDYGYTF.

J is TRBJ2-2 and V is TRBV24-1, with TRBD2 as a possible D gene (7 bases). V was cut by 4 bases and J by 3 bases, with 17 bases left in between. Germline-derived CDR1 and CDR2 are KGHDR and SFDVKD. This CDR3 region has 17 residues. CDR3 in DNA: TGTGCCACCAGTGACCGCGCCGGGGGGCAAGACACCGGGGAGCTGTTTTTT. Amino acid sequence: CATSDRAGGQDTGELFF.

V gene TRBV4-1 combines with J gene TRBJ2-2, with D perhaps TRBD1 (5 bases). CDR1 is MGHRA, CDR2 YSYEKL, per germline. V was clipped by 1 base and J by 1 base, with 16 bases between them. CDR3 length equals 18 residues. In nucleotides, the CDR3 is TGCGCCAGCAGCCAAGTCCGGCAAGGGGCCCTGAACACCGGGGAGCTGTTTTTT. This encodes CASSQVRQGALNTGELFF.

In DNA, the CDR3 is TGTGCCAGTAGTATCAGGATCGGGACTTATGGCTACACCTTC. Protein sequence: CASSIRIGTYGYTF. The rearrangement joins TRBV19 to TRBJ1-2; tentative D call: TRBD1 (5 bases). Between the trimmed V and J ends, which lost 3 bases and 5 bases, there was a span of 13 bases. Looked up from germline, CDR1 is LNHDA and CDR2 is SQIVND (reference sequence). The CDR3 runs to 14 residues.